Below, 28 T cell receptor beta chains from the same sample are listed, as sequenced in a study of cytomegalovirus exposure and HLA in healthy donors. The PCR made use of 60 Vbeta and 13 Jbeta primers. TCRdb keeps only in-frame clones here, not all; method: immunoSEQ multiplex PCR. The data show more than 95,000 clones, 13% to 15% seen once. Source material: PBMCs. These receptors all come from a female donor in good health and CMV-seronegative.

The chain joins TRBV5-3 to TRBJ1-1; D gene ambiguous. TRBV5-3 is assigned to the ORF class and has an uncertain function. CDR3 length equals 15 residues. Between the trimmed V and J ends, which lost 1 base and 6 bases, there was a span of 16 bases. CDR3 bases: TGTGCCAGAAGCTTGTGTTGGCGGGTTTACGCTGAAGCTTTCTTT. Translating it yields CARSLCWRVYAEAFF.

This clone has more than one count but fewer than ten. In nucleotides, the CDR3 is TGTGCCAGTACCTTCAGTCCCCGTAATTCACCCCTCCACTTT. As protein: CASTFSPRNSPLHF. This chain joins TRBV19 and TRBJ1-6; D ambiguous. CDR1 is LNHDA and CDR2 is SQIVND in the germline V gene (reference sequence). Trimming left V 7 bases short and J 6 bases short, with 13 bases between. The CDR3 length is 14 residues.

This clone was observed a handful of times. The chain links TRBV29-1 to TRBJ1-5, with TRBD1 matching 9 bases. V was clipped by 6 bases and J by 7 bases; unmatched bases: 10. This CDR3 comprises 14 residues. The germline CDR1 and CDR2 sequences are SQVTM and ANQGSEA. The CDR3 loop is CSVTTGGVGQPQHF. CDR3 nucleotide sequence: TGCAGCGTGACTACAGGGGGCGTGGGCCAGCCCCAGCATTTT.

This clone was detected only a few times. The chain links TRBV6-1 to TRBJ2-1; 9 nucleotides line up with TRBD2. V lost 7 bases and J lost 15; bases outside the gene matches: 13. This CDR3 region has 13 residues. Germline CDR1 is MNHNS and CDR2 is SASEGT. CDR3 DNA sequence: TGTGCCAGCACCGCGGGCGGGGGGGGTTTTTCGTTCTTC. Its translation is CASTAGGGGFSFF.

This clone was counted a few times. The genes are TRBV2 and TRBJ1-4; D may be TRBD1 (6 bases). CDR1 and CDR2 (germline): SNHLY, FYNNEI. The V end was cut by 2 bases, the J end by 4 bases, with 14 bases between. The CDR3 sequence is 16 residues long. The CDR3 DNA follows: TGTGCCAGCAGTGAACCCCGACAGGTTTTTAATGAAAAACTGTTTTTT. As protein: CASSEPRQVFNEKLFF.

This clone was seen a few times. Here the CDR3 DNA reads TGTGCCAGCAGTTTCCCAAGTAGTCATTCGACGCAGTATTTT. Residues: CASSFPSSHSTQYF. The rearrangement links TRBV27 to TRBJ2-3, with D hard to call. V was trimmed by 3 bases and J by 9 bases, leaving 16 bases between them. This CDR3 is 14 amino acids long. Per germline, CDR1 MNHEY and CDR2 SMNVEV (reference sequence).

This clone was counted a single time. V is TRBV5-1 and J is TRBJ1-1, with a tentative D call TRBD1 (6 bases). The CDR3 spans 16 residues. Germline CDR1 reads SGHRS; CDR2 reads YFSETQ. V was trimmed by 0 bases and J by 0 bases, leaving 12 bases between them. As DNA, the CDR3 is TGCGCCAGCAGCTTGGCCAGTGGACAGATGAACACTGAAGCTTTCTTT. It specifies CASSLASGQMNTEAFF.

CDR3: CASSFGDRGYGYTF. The CDR3 bases are TGTGCCAGCAGCTTCGGGGACAGGGGCTATGGCTACACCTTC. This sequence joins TRBV5-4 and TRBJ1-2; 10 positions match TRBD1. Trimming at V came to 2 bases and at J to 4 bases, leaving 2 bases not matched to a gene. Germline-derived CDR1 and CDR2 are SGHNT and YYREEE (reference sequence). This CDR3 is built from 14 residues. The variable domain in full, completed from reference TRBV5-4 and TRBJ1-2, reads ETGVTQSPTHLIKTRGQQVTLRCSSQSGHNTVSWYQQALGQGPQFIFQYYREEENGRGNFPPRFSGLQFPNYSSELNVNALELDDSALYLCASSFGDRGYGYTFGSGTRLTVV.

The CDR3 bases are TGTGCCAGCAGCTTAGTAAACTACGAGCAGTACTTC. Translating it yields CASSLVNYEQYF. V is TRBV7-8 and J is TRBJ2-7, with D uncertain. The CDR3 has 12 amino acids. Germline-derived CDR1 and CDR2 are SGHVS and FQNEAQ. The V and J ends lost 1 base and 3 bases respectively, with 4 bases between them. Filled out from reference TRBV7-8 and TRBJ2-7, the complete variable domain reads GAGVSQSPRYKVAKRGQDVALRCDPISGHVSLFWYQQALGQGPEFLTYFQNEAQLDKSGLPSDRFFAERPEGSVSTLKIQRTQQEDSAVYLCASSLVNYEQYFGPGTRLTVT.

This clone was counted only a few times. This chain connects TRBV28 to TRBJ1-5, with 8 bases aligning to TRBD1. The germline V gene encodes CDR1 MDHEN and CDR2 SYDVKM. V shed 8 bases and J 0 bases; nucleotides not matched to a gene: 3. The CDR3 spans 14 residues. This CDR3 reads CASFDRGSNQPQHF. As DNA, the CDR3 is TGTGCCAGCTTCGACAGGGGTAGCAATCAGCCCCAGCATTTT.

The chain uses TRBV6-6 and TRBJ2-7; D gene uncertain. CDR3 length: 15 amino acids. V was pared by 0 bases and J by 7 bases, with 16 bases between. The V gene's germline CDR1 is MNHNY and CDR2 SVGAGI (reference sequence). The CDR3 sequence: CASSYSQEFPKEQYF. The CDR3 DNA sequence: TGTGCCAGCAGTTACTCCCAAGAGTTCCCGAAGGAGCAGTACTTC.

The rearrangement joins TRBV29-1 to TRBJ1-4; TRBD1 matches at 7 bases. The CDR3 is 16 amino acids. V lost 6 bases and J lost 4; bases outside the gene matches: 14. CDR1 and CDR2 from the germline V gene are SQVTM and ANQGSEA. DNA of the CDR3: TGCAGCGTAGCGCTTGGGCAGACAGGGCTTAATGAAAAACTGTTTTTT. This codes for CSVALGQTGLNEKLFF. Looking up the rest from reference TRBV29-1 and TRBJ1-4 gives the full variable domain: SAVISQKPSRDICQRGTSLTIQCQVDSQVTMMFWYRQQPGQSLTLIATANQGSEATYESGFVIDKFPISRPNLTFSTLTVSNMSPEDSSIYLCSVALGQTGLNEKLFFGSGTQLSVL.

This clone showed up just a few times. The chain uses TRBV5-8 and TRBJ2-1; TRBD1 aligns across 7 bases. Germline V lookup: CDR1 SGHTS, CDR2 YDEGEE. V was pared by 0 bases and J by 6 bases, with 6 bases of the junction left unmatched. The CDR3 loop spans 15 amino acids. The CDR3 protein is CASSLGQGLINEQFF. The DNA of the CDR3 is TGTGCCAGCAGCTTGGGACAGGGTCTGATCAATGAGCAGTTCTTC.

This clone came up a few times. The chain carries TRBV9 and TRBJ2-3, with D maybe TRBD2 (5 bases). The CDR3 length is 15 residues. V lost 3 bases, J lost 1 base, and 12 bases lay in between. In germline, CDR1 is SGDLS, CDR2 YYNGEE. The CDR3 nucleotides read TGTGCCAGCAGCGGCCGGACTGGGGGCACAGATACGCAGTATTTT. This encodes CASSGRTGGTDTQYF.

The chain is built from TRBV7-9 and TRBJ1-5; 10 bases are shared with TRBD1. Trimming removed 6 bases from V and 7 bases from J; junction bases left unmatched: 6. This CDR3 contains 14 residues. CDR1 and CDR2 from the germline V gene are SEHNR and FQNEAQ (reference sequence). CDR3 in DNA: TGTGCCAGCAGTGGGGGGACAGGGGACCAGCCCCAGCATTTT. It translates to CASSGGTGDQPQHF. Looking up the rest from reference TRBV7-9 and TRBJ1-5 gives the full variable domain: DTGVSQNPRHKITKRGQNVTFRCDPISEHNRLYWYRQTLGQGPEFLTYFQNEAQLEKSRLLSDRFSAERPKGSFSTLEIQRTEQGDSAMYLCASSGGTGDQPQHFGDGTRLSIL.

The chain joins TRBV25-1 to TRBJ2-2; D is possibly TRBD1 (5 bases). Germline-derived CDR1 and CDR2 are MGHDK and SYGVNS. V was trimmed by 5 bases and J by 4 bases, leaving 14 bases between them. The CDR3 runs 15 residues. The chain's CDR3 is CASSPPATATGELFF. The CDR3 DNA follows: TGTGCCAGCAGTCCACCTGCGACAGCCACCGGGGAGCTGTTTTTT.

This chain uses TRBV2 with TRBJ2-7; D not resolved. The CDR3 covers 15 residues. Germline assignment: CDR1 SNHLY and CDR2 FYNNEI. The ends were cut back, 1 base at V and 6 bases at J, with 16 bases in the middle. The CDR3 is CASSEVVLKLGEQYF. The CDR3 DNA reads TGTGCCAGCAGTGAAGTAGTGCTAAAACTTGGCGAGCAGTACTTC.

The chain uses TRBV9 and TRBJ2-1; 11 nucleotides line up with TRBD2. V trimming: 0 bases; J trimming: 6 bases; junction bases outside the gene matches: 5. Germline loops: CDR1 SGDLS, CDR2 YYNGEE. The CDR3 is made up of 16 amino acids. The CDR3 DNA reads TGTGCCAGCAGCGTAGCTTCTCTAGCGGGAGGCAATGAGCAGTTCTTC. Its translation: CASSVASLAGGNEQFF.

This clone was seen a handful of times. The V and J genes are TRBV6-8 and TRBJ2-3, with D tentatively TRBD2 (7 bases). Trimming shortened V by 8 bases and J by 2 bases, and 14 bases separated the two germline ends. Germline CDR1 MNHGY, CDR2 SAAAGT. The CDR3 is made up of 14 amino acids. The CDR3 DNA reads as TGTGCCAGCCCTAGGGGGGGGAACACAGATACGCAGTATTTT. Translation gives CASPRGGNTDTQYF.

The table lists this clone with a few counts. The gene calls are TRBV5-6 and TRBJ2-1; 7 bases line up with TRBD1. Losses at the gene ends were 0 bases for V and 0 bases for J; bases not matched to a gene: 6. CDR1 is SGHDT and CDR2 is YYEEEE in the germline V gene. The CDR3 loop spans 17 amino acids. Here the CDR3 reads CASSLAPGQSSYNEQFF. The DNA of the CDR3 is TGTGCCAGCAGCTTGGCGCCGGGACAGAGCTCCTACAATGAGCAGTTCTTC.

The chain has TRBV14 and TRBJ2-5; tentative D call: TRBD2 (5 bases). The CDR3 runs to 14 residues. The V end lost 4 bases, the J end lost 4 bases, and 13 bases lay between the germline ends. Germline V gene data show CDR1 as SGHDN and CDR2 as FVKESK. The CDR3 DNA is TGTGCCAGCAGCCCAAGGACTGGAAGAGAGACCCAGTACTTC. Translation gives CASSPRTGRETQYF. Complete variable domain (other parts from reference TRBV14 and TRBJ2-5): EAGVTQFPSHSVIEKGQTVTLRCDPISGHDNLYWYRRVMGKEIKFLLHFVKESKQDESGMPNNRFLAERTGGTYSTLKVQPAELEDSGVYFCASSPRTGRETQYFGPGTRLLVL.

The CDR3 protein is CAWAVTGNQPQHF. CDR3 bases: TGTGCCTGGGCGGTGACAGGCAATCAGCCCCAGCATTTT. The chain couples TRBV30 to TRBJ1-5, with D possibly being TRBD1 (5 bases). Germline V gives CDR1 GTSNPN, CDR2 SVGIG (reference sequence). The V end was cut by 5 bases, the J end by 2 bases, with 10 bases between. The CDR3 has 13 residues.

This sequence joins TRBV19 and TRBJ2-7; the D is unclear. V was cut by 3 bases and J by 0 bases, with 9 bases left in between. This CDR3 has 14 residues. Germline loops: CDR1 LNHDA, CDR2 SQIVND (reference sequence). Written as DNA, the CDR3 is TGTGCCAGTAGTATGAGGTTGGACTCCTACGAGCAGTACTTC. Translation gives CASSMRLDSYEQYF.

This chain uses TRBV2 with TRBJ2-3; 7 bases are a match to TRBD2. Unmatched junction bases numbered 6, after V lost 4 bases and J lost 2 bases. The CDR3 covers 15 residues. The germline gives CDR1 SNHLY, CDR2 FYNNEI. CDR3 in amino acids: CASSVQRGYTDTQYF. DNA of the CDR3: TGTGCCAGCAGTGTACAGCGGGGATACACAGATACGCAGTATTTT.

This clone was observed a few times. V gene TRBV10-3 combines with J gene TRBJ2-7, with D hard to call. V was trimmed by 2 bases and J by 4 bases, leaving 12 bases between them. The germline CDR1 and CDR2 sequences are ENHRY and SYGVKD. The CDR3 runs to 14 residues. Here the CDR3 reads CAISEPSTKYEQYF. DNA of the CDR3: TGTGCCATCAGTGAGCCTAGTACCAAGTACGAGCAGTACTTC.

The chain is built from TRBV30 and TRBJ2-3; 8 bases are shared with TRBD1. The ends lost 5 bases at V and 2 bases at J; junction bases unmatched: 9. This CDR3 is 15 amino acids long. Germline CDR1 and CDR2: GTSNPN and SVGIG (reference sequence). As DNA, the CDR3 is TGTGCCTGGGCGGTGGGGGACAGGTACACAGATACGCAGTATTTT. Amino acids: CAWAVGDRYTDTQYF.

The chain recombines TRBV10-3 with TRBJ1-2; D is possibly TRBD1 (6 bases). The ends were cut back, 6 bases at V and 7 bases at J, with 18 bases in the middle. This CDR3 is 14 amino acids long. The germline V gene has CDR1 ENHRY and CDR2 SYGVKD. The CDR3 protein is CAISGDTRRRGYTF. The CDR3 DNA is TGTGCCATCAGCGGGGACACACGTCGACGTGGCTACACCTTC.

The chain recombines TRBV10-3 with TRBJ2-3; no firm D call. In germline, CDR1 is ENHRY, CDR2 SYGVKD. V lost 5 bases and J 5 bases, leaving 8 bases between the germline ends. This CDR3 is built from 12 residues. This CDR3 is CAISIVGDTQYF. Written as DNA, the CDR3 is TGTGCCATCAGTATAGTCGGAGATACGCAGTATTTT.